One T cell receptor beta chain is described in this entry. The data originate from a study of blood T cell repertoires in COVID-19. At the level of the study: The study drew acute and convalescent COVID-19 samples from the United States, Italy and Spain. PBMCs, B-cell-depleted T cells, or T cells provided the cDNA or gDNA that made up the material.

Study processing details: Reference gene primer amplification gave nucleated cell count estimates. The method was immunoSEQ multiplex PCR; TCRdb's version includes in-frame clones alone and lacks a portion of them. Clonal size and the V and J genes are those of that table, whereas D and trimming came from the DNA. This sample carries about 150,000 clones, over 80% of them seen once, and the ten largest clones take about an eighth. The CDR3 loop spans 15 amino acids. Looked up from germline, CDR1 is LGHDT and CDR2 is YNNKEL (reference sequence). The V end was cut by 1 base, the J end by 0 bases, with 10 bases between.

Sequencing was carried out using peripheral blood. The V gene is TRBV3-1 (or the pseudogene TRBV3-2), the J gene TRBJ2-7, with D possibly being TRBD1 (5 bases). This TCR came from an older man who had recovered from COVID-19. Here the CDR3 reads CASSQVQGSSYEQYF. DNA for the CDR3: TGTGCCAGCAGCCAAGTTCAGGGTAGCTCCTACGAGCAGTACTTC.